Following are 29 T cell receptor beta chains from one sample sequenced in a study of control samples from healthy donors and cancer patients. The assay was immunoSEQ multiplex PCR, and TCRdb's table has in-frame clones only and misses some. Among about 410,000 clones listed, more than 80% were seen once. Sequencing used PBMCs. The receptors stem from a man in his forties or fifties with head and neck cancer.

This chain connects TRBV19 to TRBJ2-1; D call uncertain. The length of the CDR3 is 15 residues. The V gene's germline CDR1 is LNHDA and CDR2 SQIVND (reference sequence). V lost 5 bases and J 4 bases, leaving 15 bases between the germline ends. The CDR3 coding sequence is TGTGCCAGTAGTGTGACGGGTACGTTATACAATGAGCAGTTCTTC. Its protein is CASSVTGTLYNEQFF.

For the CDR3, the DNA is TGTGCTCGCAGGAAAGGAGGCAGCTATGGCTACACCTTC. Its protein product is CARRKGGSYGYTF. V is TRBV11-3 and J is TRBJ1-2; D is ambiguous. The CDR3 is 13 residues long. The V gene's germline CDR1 is SGHNT and CDR2 YENEEA.

The gene calls are TRBV7-9 and TRBJ1-1, with D uncertain. The germline gives CDR1 SEHNR, CDR2 FQNEAQ (reference sequence). This CDR3 has 13 residues. V was clipped by 6 bases and J by 3 bases, with 11 bases between them. The CDR3 nucleotides are TGTGCCAGCAGTCTCCCGGGGTACACTGAAGCTTTCTTT. This sequence encodes CASSLPGYTEAFF.

The chain combines TRBV7-3 with TRBJ2-7, with D perhaps matching TRBD2 (6 bases). From germline, CDR1 is SGHTA and CDR2 FQGTGA. The CDR3 sequence is 15 residues long. The V gene lost 8 bases and the J gene lost 3 bases, with 20 bases spanning the gap. CDR3 sequence reads: CASAPHGGDDYEQYF. The CDR3, as DNA: TGTGCCAGCGCTCCACATGGAGGGGACGACTACGAGCAGTACTTC.

The chain carries TRBV9 and TRBJ1-5; no clear D. Germline V gene lookup returns CDR1 SGDLS and CDR2 YYNGEE. Trimming removed 5 bases at V and 3 bases at J, with 15 bases between. The CDR3 is made up of 15 amino acids. The CDR3 region is CASSLAGNVNQPQHF. For the CDR3, the DNA is TGTGCCAGCAGTCTCGCGGGGAATGTCAATCAGCCCCAGCATTTT.

The J gene is TRBJ1-4, the V gene TRBV2, with D uncertain. The germline gives CDR1 SNHLY, CDR2 FYNNEI. This CDR3 has 13 amino acids. Trimming stripped 11 bases from V and 5 bases from J, with 15 bases between. The CDR3 loop is CACRKASNEKLFF. The CDR3 DNA reads as TGTGCCTGCCGAAAGGCCTCCAATGAAAAACTGTTTTTT.

This sequence joins TRBV7-9 and TRBJ2-3; 14 bases fit TRBD2. In germline, CDR1 is SEHNR, CDR2 FQNEAQ (reference sequence). CDR3 length: 16 amino acids. Trimming took 6 bases from V and 4 from J; bases not matched to a gene: 6. CDR3 protein: CASSTGLAGVSDTQYF. Written as DNA, the CDR3 is TGTGCCAGCAGTACGGGACTAGCGGGAGTGTCAGATACGCAGTATTTT.

V and J are TRBV28 and TRBJ1-5, with unresolved D. Trimming cost V 4 bases and J 7 bases, with 8 bases left between them. Per the germline V gene, CDR1 is MDHEN and CDR2 is SYDVKM. This CDR3 spans 12 amino acids. CDR3 sequence: CASSSQAQPQHF. DNA for the CDR3: TGTGCCAGCAGTTCTCAGGCCCAGCCCCAGCATTTT.

The chain is built from TRBV19 and TRBJ2-2; no clear D gene. Germline loops: CDR1 LNHDA, CDR2 SQIVND (reference sequence). Trimming took 2 bases from V and 11 from J, leaving 6 bases between them. The CDR3 sequence is 11 residues long. In nucleotides, the CDR3 is TGTGCCAGTAGTATAAGAAGTGAGCTGTTTTTT. As protein: CASSIRSELFF. Filled out from reference TRBV19 and TRBJ2-2, the complete variable domain reads DGGITQSPKYLFRKEGQNVTLSCEQNLNHDAMYWYRQDPGQGLRLIYYSQIVNDFQKGDIAEGYSVSREKKESFPLTVTSAQKNPTAFYLCASSIRSELFFGEGSRLTVL.

The chain has TRBV6-5 and TRBJ2-7, with 9 nucleotides matching TRBD1. Germline V CDR1 and CDR2: MNHEY, SVGAGI. This CDR3 is 14 amino acids long. V trimming: 7 bases; J trimming: 2 bases; junction bases outside the gene matches: 6. The CDR3 DNA follows: TGTGCCAGCAACCGAAGACAGGGGGCCTACGAGCAGTACTTC. Translated: CASNRRQGAYEQYF.

As concerns this clone: The sample holds other DNA sequences that translate to the same CDR3. This chain joins TRBV5-1 and TRBJ2-7, with D perhaps given as TRBD1 or TRBD2 (5 bases each). Germline V gene sequence: CDR1 SGHRS, CDR2 YFSETQ. This CDR3 contains 14 residues. V was shortened by 1 base and J by 0 bases, with 8 bases between the two germline ends. CDR3 sequence reads: CASSLSGASYEQYF. CDR3 nucleotide sequence: TGCGCCAGCAGCTTGTCCGGGGCCTCCTACGAGCAGTACTTC.

The rearrangement links TRBV25-1 to TRBJ1-2; D is perhaps TRBD1 (5 bases). Trimming cost V 1 base and J 3 bases, with 15 bases left between them. Germline V gene sequence: CDR1 MGHDK, CDR2 SYGVNS. The CDR3 is made up of 16 amino acids. The CDR3 coding sequence is TGTGCCAGCAGTGAATCCCTCCAGGGTACGGACTATGGCTACACCTTC. Residues: CASSESLQGTDYGYTF.

This rearrangement joins TRBV7-3 to TRBJ2-7, with 10 bases fitting TRBD2. V lost 3 bases to trimming and J lost 0 bases; unmatched junction nucleotides: 2. The CDR3 loop spans 15 amino acids. In germline, CDR1 is SGHTA, CDR2 FQGTGA. The CDR3 DNA is TGTGCCAGCAGCTTGGGACTAGCGCCCTCCTACGAGCAGTACTTC. It yields the protein CASSLGLAPSYEQYF.

V and J are TRBV6-1 and TRBJ1-2; D is unclear. CDR3 length equals 13 residues. The germline V and J ends were trimmed by 2 bases and 4 bases, with 8 bases remaining between them. Germline lookup yields CDR1 MNHNS and CDR2 SASEGT. The CDR3 sequence is CASSEFPTYGYTF. In nucleotides, the CDR3 is TGTGCCAGCAGTGAATTCCCAACCTATGGCTACACCTTC.

The rearrangement uses TRBV10-3 and TRBJ2-7, with unresolved D. This CDR3 is built from 12 residues. Trimming cost V 2 bases and J 0 bases, with 2 bases left between them. CDR1 is ENHRY and CDR2 is SYGVKD in the germline V gene. The CDR3 here is CAISEDSYEQYF. The CDR3 nucleotides read TGTGCCATCAGTGAGGACTCCTACGAGCAGTACTTC.

The CDR3 nucleotides read TGTGCCAGCAGTTACTCTGGGGTCGGGAATTCACCCCTCCACTTT. The encoded protein is CASSYSGVGNSPLHF. V is TRBV6-5 and J is TRBJ1-6; D ambiguous. The CDR3 is made up of 15 amino acids. Germline CDR1 and CDR2: MNHEY and SVGAGI. The germline V and J ends were trimmed by 0 bases and 7 bases, with 10 bases remaining between them.

The V and J genes are TRBV9 and TRBJ1-4, with 8 positions matching TRBD1. Germline trimming cut 0 bases from V and 8 bases from J; bases unmatched to any gene: 6. The CDR3 runs 15 residues. The V gene's germline CDR1 is SGDLS and CDR2 YYNGEE. The chain's CDR3 is CASSVEDRGSEKLFF. CDR3 DNA: TGTGCCAGCAGCGTAGAAGACAGGGGTAGCGAAAAACTGTTTTTT.

The chain is built from TRBV19 and TRBJ1-6; TRBD1 matches at 8 bases. J was trimmed by 4 bases and V by 5 bases; bases with no gene match: 4. This CDR3 has 15 amino acids. Per germline, CDR1 LNHDA and CDR2 SQIVND (reference sequence). CDR3 in amino acids: CASSPGQVYNSPLHF. Here the CDR3 DNA reads TGTGCCAGTAGTCCGGGACAGGTTTATAATTCACCCCTCCACTTT.

The V call is TRBV29-1, the J call TRBJ2-2; TRBD2 matches 11 bases. The junction had 17 bases not matched to a gene; V was cut back by 2 bases and J by 6 bases. The CDR3 totals 19 residues. Germline CDR1 reads SQVTM; CDR2 reads ANQGSEA. This chain's CDR3 is CSVESAGLLAGEVAGELFF. CDR3 bases: TGCAGCGTTGAATCGGCGGGGCTACTAGCGGGGGAAGTGGCCGGGGAGCTGTTTTTT.

This chain uses TRBV15 with TRBJ2-7; the D is unclear. Trimming removed 7 bases at V and 0 bases at J, with 10 bases between. Germline CDR1 is LNHNV and CDR2 is YYDKDF (reference sequence). The CDR3 runs 13 residues. The CDR3 protein is CATTWISSYEQYF. CDR3 DNA: TGTGCCACCACCTGGATCAGCTCCTACGAGCAGTACTTC. The whole variable domain, filled in from reference TRBV15 and TRBJ2-7, reads DAMVIQNPRYQVTQFGKPVTLSCSQTLNHNVMYWYQQKSSQAPKLLFHYYDKDFNNEADTPDNFQSRRPNTSFCFLDIRSPGLGDTAMYLCATTWISSYEQYFGPGTRLTVT.

The genes are TRBV27 and TRBJ1-5, with a tentative D call TRBD1 (6 bases). Trimming cost V 6 bases and J 4 bases, with 16 bases left between them. From germline, CDR1 is MNHEY and CDR2 SMNVEV (reference sequence). The CDR3 loop spans 15 amino acids. The CDR3, as DNA: TGTGCCAGCAGAATACAGGGAGGAGGGAATCAGCCCCAGCATTTT. Its translation is CASRIQGGGNQPQHF.

V and J are TRBV7-2 and TRBJ2-7, with TRBD2 matching over 8 bases. Germline loops: CDR1 SGHTA, CDR2 FQGNSA. The CDR3 contains 14 residues. V was clipped by 5 bases and J by 3 bases; unmatched bases: 6. The CDR3 nucleotides read TGTGCCAGCAGCCCACAAGCGGGAGTCTACGAGCAGTACTTC. Amino acid sequence: CASSPQAGVYEQYF.

The V and J genes are TRBV4-1 and TRBJ2-3; D could derive from TRBD1 or TRBD2 (5 bases each). Trimming stripped 8 bases from V and 3 bases from J, with 9 bases between. This CDR3 contains 12 residues. Germline CDR1 is MGHRA and CDR2 is YSYEKL. CDR3 loop: CASEGLTDTQYF. CDR3 nucleotides: TGCGCCAGCGAGGGGCTAACAGATACGCAGTATTTT.

This chain connects TRBV27 to TRBJ2-7, with D perhaps assigned TRBD1 or TRBD2 (5 bases each). Trimming pared 10 bases from V and 4 bases from J, leaving 17 bases between. Germline CDR1 and CDR2: MNHEY and SMNVEV (reference sequence). This CDR3 spans 13 amino acids. The CDR3 region is CATRKRGIYEQYF. CDR3 in DNA: TGTGCCACCAGAAAGAGGGGAATATACGAGCAGTACTTC.

The V call is TRBV6-6, the J call TRBJ1-6; no clear D gene. The length of the CDR3 is 11 residues. Germline assignment: CDR1 MNHNY and CDR2 SVGAGI (reference sequence). Trimming removed 6 bases from V and 7 bases from J, with 4 bases in between. For the CDR3, the DNA is TGTGCCAGCAGCACAAATTCACCCCTCCACTTT. It specifies CASSTNSPLHF.

The chain employs TRBV7-2 and TRBJ1-5; D is possibly TRBD1 (5 bases). The CDR3 is made up of 14 amino acids. The V gene lost 5 bases and the J gene lost 4 bases, with 12 bases spanning the gap. The germline CDR1 and CDR2 sequences are SGHTA and FQGNSA. The CDR3, as DNA: TGTGCCAGCAGCCTACTGAAGGGGAATCAGCCCCAGCATTTT. Translation: CASSLLKGNQPQHF.

This chain connects TRBV11-1 to TRBJ1-1, with 11 nucleotides matching TRBD1. Germline V lookup: CDR1 SGHAT, CDR2 FQDESV (reference sequence). V shed 5 bases, J shed 6 bases, and the junction held 5 bases outside the gene matches. This CDR3 is 14 amino acids long. CDR3 sequence (DNA): TGTGCCAGCAGCCCCGGGACAGGGGGGTCTGAAGCTTTCTTT. Protein sequence: CASSPGTGGSEAFF.

CDR3 bases: TGCGCCAGCAGCCAAGCGGGGGGGCTGTGGACTGAAGCTTTCTTT. It codes for CASSQAGGLWTEAFF. The rearrangement uses TRBV4-3 and TRBJ1-1, with D maybe TRBD1 (6 bases). The ends were cut back, 1 base at V and 5 bases at J, with 14 bases in the middle. The CDR3 has 15 residues. Germline CDR1 LGHNA, CDR2 YSLEER.

The chain combines TRBV7-3 with TRBJ1-1; D remains ambiguous. Trimming stripped 5 bases from V and 1 base from J, with 20 bases between. Germline V gene lookup returns CDR1 SGHTA and CDR2 FQGTGA. This CDR3 contains 17 residues. This chain's CDR3 is CASSSRTPLTPNTEAFF. CDR3 DNA sequence: TGTGCCAGCAGCAGCAGGACTCCCCTTACGCCGAACACTGAAGCTTTCTTT. The variable domain in full, completed from reference TRBV7-3 and TRBJ1-1, reads GAGVSQTPSNKVTEKGKYVELRCDPISGHTALYWYRQSLGQGPEFLIYFQGTGAADDSGLPNDRFFAVRPEGSVSTLKIQRTERGDSAVYLCASSSRTPLTPNTEAFFGQGTRLTVV.